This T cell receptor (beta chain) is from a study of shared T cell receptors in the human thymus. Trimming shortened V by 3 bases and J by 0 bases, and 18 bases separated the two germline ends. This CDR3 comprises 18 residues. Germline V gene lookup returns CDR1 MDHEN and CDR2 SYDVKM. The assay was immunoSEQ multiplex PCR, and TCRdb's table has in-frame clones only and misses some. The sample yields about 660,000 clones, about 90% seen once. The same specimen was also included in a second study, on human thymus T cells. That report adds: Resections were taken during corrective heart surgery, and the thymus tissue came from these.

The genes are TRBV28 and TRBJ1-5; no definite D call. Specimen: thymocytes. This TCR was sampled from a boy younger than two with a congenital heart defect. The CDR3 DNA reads TGTGCCAGCAGTTTCCCCCGTCTAGAGCGGCATAGCAATCAGCCCCAGCATTTT. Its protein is CASSFPRLERHSNQPQHF.